These T cell receptor beta chains were read from a single sample in a study of control samples from healthy donors and cancer patients. The repertoire was sequenced with immunoSEQ multiplex PCR; TCRdb's copy has only in-frame clones and lacks some. The sample contains around 94,000 clones, around nine tenths of which appear only once. Input material: blood. The origin of the receptors is a woman younger than 35 in good health. The CDR3 runs from the conserved cysteine through the conserved F or W. Each record gives: V gene, J gene, clone size, D gene, CDR3 protein, CDR3 DNA. The D gene is left open where the match is weak. The size of a clone is reported for some rows only, either as once, few or many, or as a class for expanded clones.

v_gene: TRBV11-3; j_gene: TRBJ2-1; abundance: .; d_gene: TRBD2; CDR3aa: CASSFLSGANSYNEQFF; CDR3nt: TGTGCCAGCAGCTTCCTTAGCGGGGCCAACTCCTACAATGAGCAGTTCTTC
v_gene: TRBV20-1; j_gene: TRBJ2-3; abundance: .; d_gene: TRBD2; CDR3aa: CSASSGLAETTDTQYF; CDR3nt: TGCAGTGCTAGTTCGGGACTAGCGGAAACCACAGATACGCAGTATTTT
v_gene: TRBV10-3; j_gene: TRBJ2-7; abundance: .; d_gene: TRBD1; CDR3aa: CAIGTAYEQYF; CDR3nt: TGTGCCATCGGGACAGCCTACGAGCAGTACTTC
v_gene: TRBV2; j_gene: TRBJ1-2; abundance: once; d_gene: .; CDR3aa: CASSEARTGAGYGYTF; CDR3nt: TGTGCCAGCAGTGAAGCTAGGACGGGGGCTGGCTATGGCTACACCTTC
v_gene: TRBV6-1; j_gene: TRBJ2-2; abundance: .; d_gene: TRBD2; CDR3aa: CASSESKRGPKNTGELFF; CDR3nt: TGTGCCAGCAGTGAAAGTAAGCGGGGGCCAAAGAACACCGGGGAGCTGTTTTTT
v_gene: TRBV27; j_gene: TRBJ1-1; abundance: .; d_gene: .; CDR3aa: CASSSRGAGATNNPEAFF; CDR3nt: TGTGCCAGCAGTTCCCGGGGGGCAGGGGCCACGAATAACCCTGAAGCTTTCTTT
v_gene: TRBV6-1; j_gene: TRBJ1-5; abundance: once; d_gene: .; CDR3aa: CASSENQPQHF; CDR3nt: TGTGCCAGCAGTGAAAATCAGCCCCAGCATTTT
v_gene: TRBV7-3; j_gene: TRBJ2-3; abundance: .; d_gene: .; CDR3aa: CASSLGTSTDTQYF; CDR3nt: TGTGCCAGCAGCCTGGGGACTAGCACAGATACGCAGTATTTT
v_gene: TRBV7-9; j_gene: TRBJ2-7; abundance: .; d_gene: TRBD1; CDR3aa: CASSFGQGTFYEQYF; CDR3nt: TGTGCCAGCAGCTTTGGACAGGGGACCTTTTACGAGCAGTACTTC
v_gene: TRBV9; j_gene: TRBJ1-2; abundance: .; d_gene: .; CDR3aa: CASSEGQGYDGYTF; CDR3nt: TGTGCCAGCAGCGAAGGGCAGGGGTACGATGGCTACACCTTC
v_gene: TRBV5-1; j_gene: TRBJ2-6; abundance: .; d_gene: .; CDR3aa: CASTIGQGGTGANVLTF; CDR3nt: TGCGCCAGCACCATTGGGCAGGGTGGGACCGGGGCCAACGTCCTGACTTTC
v_gene: TRBV5-8; j_gene: TRBJ2-3; abundance: .; d_gene: .; CDR3aa: CASSLTLTQYF; CDR3nt: TGTGCCAGCAGCTTGACCCTTACGCAGTATTTT
v_gene: TRBV2; j_gene: TRBJ1-5; abundance: .; d_gene: .; CDR3aa: CASSESGPYQPQHF; CDR3nt: TGTGCCAGCAGTGAGTCAGGGCCCTATCAGCCCCAGCATTTT
v_gene: TRBV27; j_gene: TRBJ2-7; abundance: .; d_gene: TRBD2; CDR3aa: CAGSSVPSGAPYEQYF; CDR3nt: TGTGCCGGCAGTTCCGTACCTAGCGGAGCTCCCTACGAGCAGTACTTC
v_gene: TRBV6-4; j_gene: TRBJ2-5; abundance: .; d_gene: .; CDR3aa: CASRRGAGAQGTQYF; CDR3nt: TGTGCCAGCAGGAGGGGTGCGGGGGCTCAGGGGACCCAGTACTTC
v_gene: TRBV7-9; j_gene: TRBJ1-6; abundance: .; d_gene: TRBD1; CDR3aa: CASSLLGQTNSPLHF; CDR3nt: TGTGCCAGCAGCCTTTTGGGACAGACTAATTCACCCCTCCACTTT
v_gene: TRBV3-1/TRBV3-2; j_gene: TRBJ2-2; abundance: .; d_gene: .; CDR3aa: CASLNRPERGGTGELFF; CDR3nt: TGTGCCAGCCTCAATCGACCCGAAAGGGGAGGCACCGGGGAGCTGTTTTTT
v_gene: TRBV7-9; j_gene: TRBJ1-1; abundance: .; d_gene: .; CDR3aa: CASSWPRTPEAFF; CDR3nt: TGTGCCAGCAGCTGGCCGAGGACCCCTGAAGCTTTCTTT
v_gene: TRBV4-1; j_gene: TRBJ2-7; abundance: few; d_gene: .; CDR3aa: CASSQKDGISYEQYF; CDR3nt: TGCGCCAGCAGCCAAAAGGATGGGATCTCCTACGAGCAGTACTTC
v_gene: TRBV2; j_gene: TRBJ2-2; abundance: .; d_gene: .; CDR3aa: CASSEGRDTGELFF; CDR3nt: TGTGCCAGCAGTGAAGGCAGGGACACCGGGGAGCTGTTTTTT
v_gene: TRBV28; j_gene: TRBJ1-2; abundance: .; d_gene: .; CDR3aa: CASNTGGADYGYTF; CDR3nt: TGTGCCAGCAATACCGGAGGGGCGGACTATGGCTACACCTTC
v_gene: TRBV24-1; j_gene: TRBJ1-5; abundance: .; d_gene: .; CDR3aa: CATSAVQPQHF; CDR3nt: TGTGCCACCAGTGCCGTCCAGCCCCAGCATTTT
v_gene: TRBV10-2; j_gene: TRBJ1-2; abundance: .; d_gene: .; CDR3aa: CASSESDSDYGYTF; CDR3nt: TGCGCCAGCAGTGAGTCTGACTCGGACTATGGCTACACCTTC
v_gene: TRBV19; j_gene: TRBJ1-1; abundance: .; d_gene: TRBD1; CDR3aa: CASSIEPRGSGRNTEAFF; CDR3nt: TGTGCCAGTAGTATAGAACCCAGGGGGTCGGGTAGGAACACTGAAGCTTTCTTT
v_gene: TRBV16; j_gene: TRBJ2-7; abundance: once; d_gene: TRBD2; CDR3aa: CASSHLTSGDSYEQYF; CDR3nt: TGTGCCAGCAGCCATTTGACTAGCGGGGACTCCTACGAGCAGTACTTC
v_gene: TRBV19; j_gene: TRBJ2-7; abundance: once; d_gene: .; CDR3aa: CASSRIVGGPYEQYF; CDR3nt: TGTGCCAGTAGTAGAATTGTGGGGGGGCCCTACGAGCAGTACTTC
v_gene: TRBV2; j_gene: TRBJ1-6; abundance: few; d_gene: .; CDR3aa: CASSEAGTDSPLHF; CDR3nt: TGTGCCAGCAGTGAAGCGGGAACTGATTCACCCCTCCACTTT
v_gene: TRBV5-1; j_gene: TRBJ1-2; abundance: .; d_gene: .; CDR3aa: CASSEVQGGTYTF; CDR3nt: TGCGCCAGCAGCGAGGTCCAGGGAGGGACCTACACCTTC
v_gene: TRBV25-1; j_gene: TRBJ1-2; abundance: .; d_gene: .; CDR3aa: CASSEIDGIGYTF; CDR3nt: TGTGCCAGCAGTGAAATCGACGGTATAGGCTACACCTTC
v_gene: TRBV7-9; j_gene: TRBJ2-7; abundance: .; d_gene: TRBD1; CDR3aa: CASSLPGQGVKDEQYF; CDR3nt: TGTGCCAGCAGCCTTCCGGGACAGGGGGTTAAGGACGAGCAGTACTTC
v_gene: TRBV6-2/TRBV6-3; j_gene: TRBJ1-6; abundance: .; d_gene: .; CDR3aa: CASSYDGYNSPLHF; CDR3nt: TGTGCCAGCAGTTACGACGGTTATAATTCACCCCTCCACTTT
v_gene: TRBV5-1; j_gene: TRBJ1-2; abundance: .; d_gene: .; CDR3aa: CASSGPGENGYTF; CDR3nt: TGCGCCAGCAGCGGGCCAGGGGAGAATGGCTACACCTTC
v_gene: TRBV10-3; j_gene: TRBJ1-1; abundance: .; d_gene: .; CDR3aa: CAISEKLLGGTEAFF; CDR3nt: TGTGCCATCAGTGAGAAACTTCTCGGAGGGACCGAAGCTTTCTTT
v_gene: TRBV7-8; j_gene: TRBJ2-2; abundance: .; d_gene: .; CDR3aa: CASSRTANTGELFF; CDR3nt: TGTGCCAGCAGCCGGACAGCGAACACCGGGGAGCTGTTTTTT
v_gene: TRBV9; j_gene: TRBJ1-1; abundance: .; d_gene: .; CDR3aa: CASSGPTGNTEAFF; CDR3nt: TGTGCCAGCAGCGGGCCCACAGGGAACACTGAAGCTTTCTTT
v_gene: TRBV14; j_gene: TRBJ2-2; abundance: .; d_gene: TRBD2; CDR3aa: CASSQVASGTGELFF; CDR3nt: TGTGCCAGCAGCCAAGTAGCTAGCGGCACCGGGGAGCTGTTTTTT
v_gene: TRBV5-4; j_gene: TRBJ2-3; abundance: once; d_gene: .; CDR3aa: CASSPGSGSTDTQYF; CDR3nt: TGTGCCAGCAGCCCCGGATCTGGAAGCACAGATACGCAGTATTTT